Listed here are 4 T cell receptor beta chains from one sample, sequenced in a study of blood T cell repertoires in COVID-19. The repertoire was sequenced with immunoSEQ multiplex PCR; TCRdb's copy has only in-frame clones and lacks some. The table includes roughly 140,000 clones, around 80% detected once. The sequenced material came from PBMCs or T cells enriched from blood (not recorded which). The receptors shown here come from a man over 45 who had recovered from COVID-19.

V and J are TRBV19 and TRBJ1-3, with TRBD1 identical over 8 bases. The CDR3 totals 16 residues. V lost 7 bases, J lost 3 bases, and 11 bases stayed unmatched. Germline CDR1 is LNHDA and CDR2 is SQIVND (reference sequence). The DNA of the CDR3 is TGTGCCAGTATTCAAGGACAGGGAAGACGTGGAAACACCATATATTTT. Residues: CASIQGQGRRGNTIYF. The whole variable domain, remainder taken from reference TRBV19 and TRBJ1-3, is DGGITQSPKYLFRKEGQNVTLSCEQNLNHDAMYWYRQDPGQGLRLIYYSQIVNDFQKGDIAEGYSVSREKKESFPLTVTSAQKNPTAFYLCASIQGQGRRGNTIYFGEGSWLTVV.

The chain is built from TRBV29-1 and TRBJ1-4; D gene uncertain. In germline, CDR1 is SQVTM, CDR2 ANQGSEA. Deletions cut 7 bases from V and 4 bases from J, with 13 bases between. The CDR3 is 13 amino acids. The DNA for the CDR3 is TGCAGCGCCACGGGTGTGGGTAATGAAAAACTGTTTTTT. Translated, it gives CSATGVGNEKLFF. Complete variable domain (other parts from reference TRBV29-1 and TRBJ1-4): SAVISQKPSRDICQRGTSLTIQCQVDSQVTMMFWYRQQPGQSLTLIATANQGSEATYESGFVIDKFPISRPNLTFSTLTVSNMSPEDSSIYLCSATGVGNEKLFFGSGTQLSVL.

The DNA for the CDR3 is TGTGCCAGCAGCTGGACAGGAAACACTGAAGCTTTCTTT. Its protein product is CASSWTGNTEAFF. The chain joins TRBV7-2 to TRBJ1-1, with 7 positions matching TRBD1. CDR1 SGHTA and CDR2 FQGNSA come from the germline V gene. The CDR3 is 13 residues long. The junction had 1 base not matched to a gene; V was cut back by 4 bases and J by 2 bases.

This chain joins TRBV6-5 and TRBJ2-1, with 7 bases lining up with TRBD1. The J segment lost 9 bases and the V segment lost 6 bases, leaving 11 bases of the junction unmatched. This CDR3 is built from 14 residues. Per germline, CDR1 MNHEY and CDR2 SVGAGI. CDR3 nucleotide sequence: TGTGCCAGCAGGCCAACGACAGGGATCGGTGAGCAGTTCTTC. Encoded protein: CASRPTTGIGEQFF.